The T cell receptor (beta chain) under discussion was sequenced for a study of radiotherapy plus CTLA-4 blockade in lung cancer. On the study more broadly: Objective responses were observed in less than 20% of patients, and disease control was achieved by about 30%. General study results and limits: The best prediction of response reportedly came from early blood T cell clone dynamics, with interferon-beta.

Germline CDR1 GTSNPN, CDR2 SVGIG (reference sequence). V trimming: 0 bases; J trimming: 8 bases; junction bases outside the gene matches: 9. This CDR3 comprises 16 residues. Remarks on this clone: Its antigen is unknown.

Measured with immunoSEQ multiplex PCR; TCRdb has only the in-frame clones, and not every one. The sample has fewer than 65,000 clones, roughly 77% seen once. The V gene is TRBV30, the J gene TRBJ2-1, with 11 bases lining up with TRBD2. The TCR originated in a human donor with non-small cell lung cancer who had a complete response to radiotherapy plus ipilimumab. The sample consisted of peripheral blood, taken from a patient treated with radiotherapy plus ipilimumab. The CDR3 sequence is CAWSVSGSGGAYEQFF. CDR3 DNA: TGTGCCTGGAGTGTATCGGGTAGCGGGGGGGCCTATGAGCAGTTCTTC.